The 5 T cell receptor beta chains presented below share a single source sample, sequenced in a study of Tregs in tolerant kidney transplant recipients. Generated by immunoSEQ multiplex PCR, the TCRdb table keeps only in-frame clones and is missing some. Across 45,000 to 55,000 clones, the top ten clones capture around 0.8% of the sample. The input for sequencing was CD4+ T cells from blood, taken before the transplant. These receptors all stem from a human donor who received a combined kidney and bone marrow transplant.

Notes on this clone: Germline is not matched at one junction end, which may reflect a read error. CDR3 in amino acids: CASSLAQGYQETQYF. CDR3 DNA, as far as it was read: TGTGCTAGCAGCTTAGCGCAGGGGTACCAAGAGACC. The genes are TRBV7-7 and TRBJ2-5; TRBD1 is a possible D gene (6 bases). The read falls 3 residues short of the CDR3 end, and the missing part is taken from the germline J gene. The germline V gene encodes CDR1 SSHAT and CDR2 FNYEAQ (reference sequence). This CDR3 has 15 residues. The whole variable domain, remainder taken from reference TRBV7-7 and TRBJ2-5, is GAGVSQSPRYKVTKRGQDVTLRCDPISSHATLYWYQQALGQGPEFLTYFNYEAQPDKSGLPSDRFSAERPEGSISTLTIQRTEQRDSAMYRCASSLAQGYQETQYFGPGTRLLVL.

Regarding this clone: The read ends 3 residues before the CDR3 terminus; that terminus is restored from the germline J gene. V usage is TRBV20-1 and J usage is TRBJ1-2; D unclear. V was trimmed by 4 bases and J by 4 bases, leaving 22 bases between them. Germline V gives CDR1 DFQATT, CDR2 SNEGSKA (reference sequence). The CDR3 loop spans 16 amino acids. This CDR3 reads CSANAGATDSTYGYTF. The sequenced part of the CDR3 DNA is TGCAGTGCTAATGCTGGCGCCACCGACTCCACCTATGGC.

Comments on this clone: The read terminates 3 residues ahead of where the CDR3 ends, so the germline J gene completes it. The chain is built from TRBV20-1 and TRBJ1-2; D perhaps matches TRBD1 (5 bases). CDR1 and CDR2 from the germline V gene are DFQATT and SNEGSKA (reference sequence). The CDR3 spans 13 residues. The sequenced part of the CDR3 DNA is TGCAGTGCTAGATTTTCGGGGGTATTAGGC. The encoded protein is CSARFSGVLG. The CDR3, in full, reads CSARFSGVLGYTF.

In regard to this clone: The read ends 3 residues shy of where the CDR3 ends; the end is completed using the germline J gene. The J gene is TRBJ2-7, the V gene TRBV5-1; 8 positions agree with TRBD1. J gave up 3 bases and V 4 bases, and 6 bases lay outside the gene matches. CDR1 is SGHRS and CDR2 is YFSETQ in the germline V gene. The CDR3 is 14 amino acids. The CDR3 here is CASSQGAQGYEQYF. Incomplete CDR3 DNA: TGCGCCAGCAGCCAGGGGGCGCAGGGCTACGAG. Filled out from reference TRBV5-1 and TRBJ2-7, the complete variable domain reads KAGVTQTPRYLIKTRGQQVTLSCSPISGHRSVSWYQQTPGQGLQFLFEYFSETQRNKGNFPGRFSGRQFSNSRSEMNVSTLELGDSALYLCASSQGAQGYEQYFGPGTRLTVT.

Turning to this clone: The read gets to within 3 residues of the CDR3 end, and the germline J gene fills in the rest. V usage is TRBV30 and J usage is TRBJ2-1; 7 bases are shared with TRBD2. CDR3 length: 16 residues. Germline CDR1 is GTSNPN and CDR2 is SVGIG (reference sequence). Trimming cost V 3 bases and J 4 bases; bases outside gene matches: 12. The CDR3 reads CAWSAPLARFYNEQFF. Incomplete CDR3 DNA: TGTGCCTGGAGCGCACCACTAGCGCGATTTTACAATGAG.